The source of this T cell receptor beta chain is a study of patients and donors after allogeneic stem cell transplantation. CDR1 and CDR2 from the germline V gene are SGHRS and YFSETQ. Trimming shortened V by 4 bases and J by 6 bases, and 15 bases separated the two germline ends. CDR3 length equals 14 residues. MiXCR was run by TCRdb on the RT-PCR reads, yielding one entry per CDR3 protein. The sample carries some 960,000 distinct CDR3 sequences, 18% recorded once. The TCR comes from a human donor who was either an allogeneic HSCT recipient or a stem cell or donor lymphocyte infusion donor (not recorded which). It is not recorded whose cells these are; they may come from a transplant donor. The sequenced sample consisted of blood, either unsorted or a sorted T cell fraction (not recorded which). The rearrangement joins TRBV5-1 to TRBJ2-3; D gene ambiguous. CDR3 region: CASSLTRLGDTQYF. The CDR3 region has the DNA TGCGCCAGCAGCCTGACCCGCTTGGGGGATACGCAGTATTTT.